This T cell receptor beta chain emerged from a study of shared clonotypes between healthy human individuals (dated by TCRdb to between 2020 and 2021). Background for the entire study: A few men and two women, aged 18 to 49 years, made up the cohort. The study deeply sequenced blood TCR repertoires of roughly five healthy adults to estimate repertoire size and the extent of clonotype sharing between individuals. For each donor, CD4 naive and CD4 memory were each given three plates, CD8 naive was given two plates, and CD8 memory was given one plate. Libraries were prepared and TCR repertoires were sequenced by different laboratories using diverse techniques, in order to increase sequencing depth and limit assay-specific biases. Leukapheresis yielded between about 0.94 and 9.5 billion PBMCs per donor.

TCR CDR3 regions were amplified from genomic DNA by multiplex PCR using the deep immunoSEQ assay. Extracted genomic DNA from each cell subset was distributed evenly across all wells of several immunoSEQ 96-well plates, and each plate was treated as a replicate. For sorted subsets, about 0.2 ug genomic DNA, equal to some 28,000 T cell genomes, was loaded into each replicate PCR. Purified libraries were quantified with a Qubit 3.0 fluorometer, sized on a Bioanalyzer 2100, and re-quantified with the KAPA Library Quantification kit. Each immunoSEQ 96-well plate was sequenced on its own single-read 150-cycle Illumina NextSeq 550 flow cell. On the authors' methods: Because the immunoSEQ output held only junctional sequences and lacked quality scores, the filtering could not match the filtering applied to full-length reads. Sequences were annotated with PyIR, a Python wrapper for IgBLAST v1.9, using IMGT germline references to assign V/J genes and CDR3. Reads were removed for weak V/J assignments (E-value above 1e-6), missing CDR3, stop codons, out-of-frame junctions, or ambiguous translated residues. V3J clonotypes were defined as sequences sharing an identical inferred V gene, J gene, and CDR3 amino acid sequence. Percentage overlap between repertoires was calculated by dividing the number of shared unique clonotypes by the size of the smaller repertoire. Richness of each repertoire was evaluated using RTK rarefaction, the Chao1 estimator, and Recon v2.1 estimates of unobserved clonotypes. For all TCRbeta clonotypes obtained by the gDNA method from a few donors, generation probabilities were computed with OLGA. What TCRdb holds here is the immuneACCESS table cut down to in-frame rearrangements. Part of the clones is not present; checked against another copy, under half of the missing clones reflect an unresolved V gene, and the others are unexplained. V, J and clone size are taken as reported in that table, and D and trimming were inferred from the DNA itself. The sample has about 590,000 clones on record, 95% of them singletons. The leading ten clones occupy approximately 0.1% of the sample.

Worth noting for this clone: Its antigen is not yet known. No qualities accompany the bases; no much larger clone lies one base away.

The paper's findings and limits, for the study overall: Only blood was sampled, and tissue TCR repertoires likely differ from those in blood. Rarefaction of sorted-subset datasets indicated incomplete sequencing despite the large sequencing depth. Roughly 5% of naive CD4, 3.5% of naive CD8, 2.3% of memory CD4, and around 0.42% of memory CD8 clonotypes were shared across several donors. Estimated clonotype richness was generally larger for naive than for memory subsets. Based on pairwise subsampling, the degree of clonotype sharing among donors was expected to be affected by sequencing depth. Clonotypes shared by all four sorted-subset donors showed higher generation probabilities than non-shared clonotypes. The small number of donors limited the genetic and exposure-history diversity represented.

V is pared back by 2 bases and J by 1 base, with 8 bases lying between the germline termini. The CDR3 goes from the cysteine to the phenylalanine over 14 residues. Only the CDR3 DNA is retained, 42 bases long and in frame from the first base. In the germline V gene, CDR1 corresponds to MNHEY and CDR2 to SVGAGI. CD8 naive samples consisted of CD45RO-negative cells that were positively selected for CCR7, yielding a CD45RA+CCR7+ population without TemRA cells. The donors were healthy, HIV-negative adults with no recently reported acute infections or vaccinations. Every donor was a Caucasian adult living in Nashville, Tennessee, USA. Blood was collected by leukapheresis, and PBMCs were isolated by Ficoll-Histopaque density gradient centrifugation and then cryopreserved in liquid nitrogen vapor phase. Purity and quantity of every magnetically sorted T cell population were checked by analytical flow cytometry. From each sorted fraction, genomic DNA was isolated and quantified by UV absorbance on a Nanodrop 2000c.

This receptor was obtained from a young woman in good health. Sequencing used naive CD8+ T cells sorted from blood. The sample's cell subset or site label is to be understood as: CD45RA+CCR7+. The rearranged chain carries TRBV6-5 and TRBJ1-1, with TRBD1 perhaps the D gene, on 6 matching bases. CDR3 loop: CASSYEGENTEAFF. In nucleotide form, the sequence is TGTGCCAGCAGTTACGAGGGGGAGAACACTGAAGCTTTCTTT.